This T cell receptor (beta chain) was obtained from a study of molecular identifiers for immune sequencing clone quantification. Preparation of the bulk TCR libraries relied on previously described methods and listed TCR primers. TCRdb reprocessed the PCR reads with MiXCR, giving one entry per CDR3 protein. This sample yields over 600,000 distinct CDR3 sequences, of which 15% to 20% are seen a single time; roughly 0.9% belongs to the top ten. Naive CD8 T cells were sorted as CD8+CD4-CCR7+CD45RA+. The TCR was taken from a human donor in good health. Some libraries in this study had Jurkat cell RNA spiked in. Input material: naive CD8+ T cells from blood, with Jurkat cell RNA spiked in. The subset denotes: FACS-sorted CD8+CD4-CCR7+CD45RA+ naive T cells.

The CDR3, as DNA: TGTGCCAGCAGTCAAAACAGGGGGCGAGGCGGGGAGCTGTTTTTT. This sequence encodes CASSQNRGRGGELFF. V gene TRBV12-3 or TRBV12-4 combines with J gene TRBJ2-2, with 9 positions matching TRBD1. The CDR3 consists of 15 residues. V trimming: 5 bases; J trimming: 7 bases; junction bases outside the gene matches: 8.